The subject of this entry is one T cell receptor beta chain. Per the germline V gene, CDR1 is SGHNT and CDR2 is YYREEE (reference sequence). V gave up 0 bases and J gave up 5 bases, with 8 bases separating them. This CDR3 is 13 amino acids long. A deep-level run was used for the assay. TCRdb's copy holds only in-frame clones and misses some; the assay was immunoSEQ multiplex PCR. Among approximately 1.5 million clones listed, approximately 98.5% were seen once. The source of the sample is a study of shared clonotypes between healthy human individuals. As for the study in general: Per donor, three plates held CD4 naive cells, three held CD4 memory, two held CD8 naive and one held CD8 memory.

Naive CD45RA+ and memory CD45RA-negative subsets were split from CD4+ cells. The V and J genes are TRBV5-4 and TRBJ1-2; D perhaps matches TRBD1 (5 bases). The sequencing sample was made of naive CD4+ T cells sorted from blood. Subset denoted: CD45RA+ positively selected. The receptor comes from a man aged 25-40 years in good health. The CDR3 DNA is TGTGCCAGCAGCTTGGCAGGGAAGTATGGCTACACCTTC. This encodes CASSLAGKYGYTF. The variable domain in full, with the rest retrieved from reference TRBV5-4 and TRBJ1-2, is ETGVTQSPTHLIKTRGQQVTLRCSSQSGHNTVSWYQQALGQGPQFIFQYYREEENGRGNFPPRFSGLQFPNYSSELNVNALELDDSALYLCASSLAGKYGYTFGSGTRLTVV.